This TCR beta chain was sequenced for a study of T cell responses to AZD1222 COVID-19 vaccine. Findings and limits, study-wide: Spike-wide coverage was observed for vaccine-associated CD4 TCRs, with dominant responses at 160-218 and 743-854. In all cases, repertoires were sampled only after the peak T cell response. Clonal diversity was possibly underestimated; the donors were predominantly white British and more often female.

CDR3 size: 12 residues. Germline loops: CDR1 LNHDA, CDR2 SQIVND (reference sequence). V lost 4 bases to trimming and J lost 7 bases, with 10 bases between them. Profiled with immunoSEQ multiplex PCR; TCRdb holds only in-frame clones, not every one. Among roughly 150,000 clones listed, roughly nine tenths were seen once. This clone occurred a few times. What it recognizes is unknown. The rearrangement links TRBV19 to TRBJ1-2, with no clear D. Source: peripheral blood, taken on day 0 of AZD1222 vaccination. This receptor was identified in an adult in good health. CDR3 DNA sequence: TGTGCCAGTAGTAGAGGGCAGTCTGGCTACACCTTC. It codes for CASSRGQSGYTF.